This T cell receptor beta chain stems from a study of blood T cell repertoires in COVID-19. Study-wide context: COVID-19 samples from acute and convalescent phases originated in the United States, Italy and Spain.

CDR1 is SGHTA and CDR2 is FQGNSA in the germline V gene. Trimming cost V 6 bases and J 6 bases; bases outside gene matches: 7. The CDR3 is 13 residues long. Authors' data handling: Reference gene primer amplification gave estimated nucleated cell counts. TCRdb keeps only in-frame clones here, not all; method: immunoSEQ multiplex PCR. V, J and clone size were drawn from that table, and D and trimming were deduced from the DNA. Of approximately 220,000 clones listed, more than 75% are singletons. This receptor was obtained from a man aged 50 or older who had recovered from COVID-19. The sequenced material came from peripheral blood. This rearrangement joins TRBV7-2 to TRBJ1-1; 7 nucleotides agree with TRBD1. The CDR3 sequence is CASSHDRVSEAFF. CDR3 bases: TGTGCCAGCAGTCACGACAGGGTTTCTGAAGCTTTCTTT.